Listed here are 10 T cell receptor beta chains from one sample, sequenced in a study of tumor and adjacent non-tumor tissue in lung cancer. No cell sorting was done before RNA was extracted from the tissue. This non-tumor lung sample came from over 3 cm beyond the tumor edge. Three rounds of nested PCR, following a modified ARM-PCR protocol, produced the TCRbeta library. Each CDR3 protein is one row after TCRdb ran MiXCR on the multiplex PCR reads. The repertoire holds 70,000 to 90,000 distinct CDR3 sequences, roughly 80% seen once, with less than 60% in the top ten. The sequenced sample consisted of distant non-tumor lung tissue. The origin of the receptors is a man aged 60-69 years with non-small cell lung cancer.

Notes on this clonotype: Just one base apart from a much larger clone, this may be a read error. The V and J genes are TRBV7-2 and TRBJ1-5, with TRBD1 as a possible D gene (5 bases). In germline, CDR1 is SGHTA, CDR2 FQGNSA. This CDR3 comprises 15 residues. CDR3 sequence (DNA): TGTTCCAGCAGCTTAGCCCGACAGTTCAATCAGCCCCAGCATTTT. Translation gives CSSSLARQFNQPQHF. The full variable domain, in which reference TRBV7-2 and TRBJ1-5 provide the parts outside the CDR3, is GAGVSQSPSNKVTEKGKDVELRCDPISGHTALYWYRQSLGQGLEFLIYFQGNSAPDKSGLPSDRFSAERTGGSVSTLTIQRTQQEDSAVYLCSSSLARQFNQPQHFGDGTRLSIL.

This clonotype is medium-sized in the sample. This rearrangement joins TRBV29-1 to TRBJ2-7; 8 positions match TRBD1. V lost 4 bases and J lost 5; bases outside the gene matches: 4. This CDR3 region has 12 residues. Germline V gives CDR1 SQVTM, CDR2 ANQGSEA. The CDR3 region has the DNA TGCAGCGTTGGACAGGGGACCCACGAGCAGTACTTC. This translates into CSVGQGTHEQYF.

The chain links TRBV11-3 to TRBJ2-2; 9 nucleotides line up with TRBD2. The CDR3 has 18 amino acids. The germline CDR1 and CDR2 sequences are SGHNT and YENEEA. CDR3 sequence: CAGSSRGAGGYGAGELFF. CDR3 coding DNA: TGTGCAGGCAGCTCCCGGGGAGCGGGAGGATACGGAGCCGGGGAGCTGTTTTTT.

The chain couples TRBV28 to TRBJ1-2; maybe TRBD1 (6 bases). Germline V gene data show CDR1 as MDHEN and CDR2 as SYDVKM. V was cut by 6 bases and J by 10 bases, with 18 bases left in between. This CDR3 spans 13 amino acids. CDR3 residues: CASSDPGQRDYTF. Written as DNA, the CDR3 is TGTGCCAGCAGCGACCCGGGACAACGAGACTACACCTTC.

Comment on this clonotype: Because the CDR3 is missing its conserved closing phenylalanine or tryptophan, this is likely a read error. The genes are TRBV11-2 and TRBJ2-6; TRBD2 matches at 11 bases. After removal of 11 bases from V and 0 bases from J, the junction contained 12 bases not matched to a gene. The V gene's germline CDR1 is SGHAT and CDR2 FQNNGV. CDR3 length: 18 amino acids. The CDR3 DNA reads TGTGCCGGCCGTCCAACTAGCGGGGGAGCCTCTGGGGCCAACGTCCTGACTCTC. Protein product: CAGRPTSGGASGANVLTL.

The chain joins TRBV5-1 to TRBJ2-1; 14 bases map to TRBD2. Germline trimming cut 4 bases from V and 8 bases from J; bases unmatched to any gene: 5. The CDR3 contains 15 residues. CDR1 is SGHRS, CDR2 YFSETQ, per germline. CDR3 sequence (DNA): TGCGCCAGCAGCAAAGGGACTAGCGGGGGCTATGAGCAGTTCTTC. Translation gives CASSKGTSGGYEQFF. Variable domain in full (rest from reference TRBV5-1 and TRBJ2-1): KAGVTQTPRYLIKTRGQQVTLSCSPISGHRSVSWYQQTPGQGLQFLFEYFSETQRNKGNFPGRFSGRQFSNSRSEMNVSTLELGDSALYLCASSKGTSGGYEQFFGPGTRLTVL.

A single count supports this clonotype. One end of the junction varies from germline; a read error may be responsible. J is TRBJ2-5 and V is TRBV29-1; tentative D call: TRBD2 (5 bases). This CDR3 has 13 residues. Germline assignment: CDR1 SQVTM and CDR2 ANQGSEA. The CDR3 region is CSVDLAVRENQYF. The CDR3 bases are TGCAGTGTTGATTTGGCAGTGAGGGAGAACCAGTACTTC.

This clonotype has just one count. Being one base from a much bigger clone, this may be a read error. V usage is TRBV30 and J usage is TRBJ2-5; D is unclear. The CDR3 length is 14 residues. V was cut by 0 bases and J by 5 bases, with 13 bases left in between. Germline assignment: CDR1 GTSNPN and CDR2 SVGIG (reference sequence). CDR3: CAWSVPGRHETQYF. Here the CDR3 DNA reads TGTGCCTGGAGTGTACCGGGCAGGCATGAGACCCAGTACTTC.

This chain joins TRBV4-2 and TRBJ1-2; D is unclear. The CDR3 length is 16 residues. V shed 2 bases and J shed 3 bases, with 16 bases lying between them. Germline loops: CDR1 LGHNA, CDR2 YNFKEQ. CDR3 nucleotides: TGTGCCAGCAGCCAAAACACAAGGCGGAGGGACTATGGCTACACCTTC. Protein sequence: CASSQNTRRRDYGYTF.

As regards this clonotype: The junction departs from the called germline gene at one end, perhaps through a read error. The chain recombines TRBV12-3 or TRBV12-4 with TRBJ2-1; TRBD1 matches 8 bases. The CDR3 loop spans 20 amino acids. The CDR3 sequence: CASSLVSGRAGGAKNNKQFF. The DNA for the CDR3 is TGTGCCAGCAGTTTAGTTTCTGGGCGTGCAGGGGGCGCGAAGAACAATAAGCAGTTTTTC.